One and the same sample provided the 29 T cell receptor beta chains below, sequenced in a study of blood T cells in healthy people across ages. Combining a sample-barcoded 5' primer with a J-beta primer mix, a second PCR ran for 7 to 11 cycles. MiXCR was run by TCRdb on the 5' RACE reads, yielding one entry per CDR3 protein. The table lists more than 1 million distinct CDR3 sequences, more than 35% of them singletons, with 18% in the top ten. Sequencing used blood. The source of these receptors is a woman aged 55-75 years in good health.

A note on this clonotype: This could be a read error, since a much larger clone is one nucleotide away. The genes are TRBV29-1 and TRBJ2-7; D might be TRBD1 or TRBD2, each matching 6 bases. CDR1 and CDR2 from the germline V gene are SQVTM and ANQGSEA. V dropped 1 base and J dropped 5 bases, with 12 bases sitting between them. The CDR3 extends over 13 amino acids. The CDR3 reads CSVEVQGTDEQYF. DNA of the CDR3: TGCAGCGTTGAAGTGCAGGGGACTGACGAGCAGTACTTC.

This clonotype was seen many times. The V gene is TRBV29-1, the J gene TRBJ2-1; no clear D gene. This CDR3 has 11 amino acids. Looked up from germline, CDR1 is SQVTM and CDR2 is ANQGSEA. V was clipped by 4 bases and J by 4 bases, with 5 bases between them. The CDR3 spells CSVVPYNEQFF. As DNA, the CDR3 is TGCAGCGTTGTGCCTTACAATGAGCAGTTCTTC.

This clonotype was seen a handful of times. This sequence joins TRBV5-5 and TRBJ2-1, with TRBD1 identical over 8 bases. This CDR3 contains 16 residues. The ends lost 4 bases at V and 5 bases at J; junction bases unmatched: 11. Germline CDR1 is SGHKS and CDR2 is YYEKEE (reference sequence). In nucleotides, the CDR3 is TGTGCCAGCAGCCGGACCGGGACAGGCGGGGACAATGAGCAGTTCTTC. Encoded protein: CASSRTGTGGDNEQFF. The whole variable domain, remainder taken from reference TRBV5-5 and TRBJ2-1, is DAGVTQSPTHLIKTRGQQVTLRCSPISGHKSVSWYQQVLGQGPQFIFQYYEKEERGRGNFPDRFSARQFPNYSSELNVNALLLGDSALYLCASSRTGTGGDNEQFFGPGTRLTVL.

This clonotype was detected a few times. The V call is TRBV6-1, the J call TRBJ2-7; 7 bases map to TRBD1. The CDR3 consists of 14 residues. CDR1 and CDR2 from the germline V gene are MNHNS and SASEGT. V was pared by 1 base and J by 3 bases, with 3 bases of the junction left unmatched. CDR3 nucleotide sequence: TGTGCCAGCAGTGAAGAGGGGGCTTTCTACGAGCAGTACTTC. It translates to CASSEEGAFYEQYF.

This clonotype occurred a few times. The chain's CDR3 is CASSLGWTGNEQFF. For the CDR3, the DNA is TGCGCCAGCAGCTTGGGGTGGACTGGGAACGAGCAGTTCTTC. The chain couples TRBV5-1 to TRBJ2-1; possible D gene TRBD2, 5 bases. V lost 0 bases, J lost 10 bases, and 14 bases lay in between. The CDR3 covers 14 residues. Germline V gene data show CDR1 as SGHRS and CDR2 as YFSETQ.

This rearrangement joins TRBV7-9 to TRBJ2-6; 9 bases agree with TRBD2. With 6 bases clipped from V and 0 bases from J, the junction kept 12 bases outside the gene matches. The CDR3 totals 19 residues. Germline lookup yields CDR1 SEHNR and CDR2 FQNEAQ (reference sequence). The CDR3, as DNA: TGTGCCAGCAGTCATAGCGGGGGCAGGGCCAGCTCTGGGGCCAACGTCCTGACTTTC. It yields the protein CASSHSGGRASSGANVLTF.

The chain is built from TRBV28 and TRBJ1-4; D may be TRBD1 (5 bases). The V end lost 7 bases, the J end lost 8 bases, and 14 bases lay between the germline ends. The CDR3 has 13 amino acids. CDR1 and CDR2 from the germline V gene are MDHEN and SYDVKM. The CDR3 region has the DNA TGTGCCAGCACTACTCTTCGGGGGGAAAAACTGTTTTTT. Protein: CASTTLRGEKLFF.

The V call is TRBV11-2, the J call TRBJ1-2; no clear D gene. CDR1 is SGHAT, CDR2 FQNNGV, per germline. The CDR3 consists of 13 residues. Trimming took 5 bases from V and 4 from J, leaving 11 bases between them. The CDR3 loop is CASSGHGVYGYTF. The CDR3 DNA is TGTGCCAGCAGCGGGCATGGTGTCTATGGCTACACCTTC.

V usage is TRBV20-1 and J usage is TRBJ2-3, with TRBD2 matching over 9 bases. Germline V gene sequence: CDR1 DFQATT, CDR2 SNEGSKA (reference sequence). V was pared by 2 bases and J by 0 bases, with 3 bases of the junction left unmatched. CDR3 length: 15 residues. The CDR3 nucleotides read TGCAGTGCTAGAAATGCGGGAGGGAGCACAGATACGCAGTATTTT. Translated: CSARNAGGSTDTQYF.

With regard to this clonotype: At one boundary the junction diverges from the germline segment, which might be a read error. This chain joins TRBV6-5 and TRBJ2-5; D is perhaps TRBD1 (5 bases). The germline CDR1 and CDR2 sequences are MNHEY and SVGAGI. The CDR3 runs 15 residues. The CDR3: CTSSARQSSLETQYF. The CDR3 region has the DNA TGTACCAGCAGTGCCCGACAGAGTAGTTTGGAGACCCAGTACTTC.

The rearrangement joins TRBV6-2 or TRBV6-3 to TRBJ2-1, with TRBD2 identical over 12 bases. Germline CDR1 reads MNHEY; CDR2 reads SVGEGT. The length of the CDR3 is 14 residues. The V segment lost 7 bases and the J segment 6 bases; nucleotides outside the gene matches: 4. CDR3 in amino acids: CASKTGLAGNEQFF. CDR3 in DNA: TGTGCCAGCAAAACGGGACTAGCGGGCAATGAGCAGTTCTTC.

V usage is TRBV28 and J usage is TRBJ2-1; 10 nucleotides align to TRBD1. The CDR3 sequence is 14 residues long. Germline CDR1 is MDHEN and CDR2 is SYDVKM. V was clipped by 5 bases and J by 6 bases; unmatched bases: 4. Here the CDR3 DNA reads TGTGCCAGCAGTACCGGGACAGGGGCCAATGAGCAGTTCTTC. Amino acids: CASSTGTGANEQFF.

CDR3 amino acids: CASSLMPDRPTDTQYF. In DNA form, the CDR3 reads TGCGCCAGCAGCTTGATGCCTGATCGGCCCACAGATACGCAGTATTTT. V and J are TRBV5-1 and TRBJ2-3; no definite D call. Germline CDR1 reads SGHRS; CDR2 reads YFSETQ. The length of the CDR3 is 16 residues. Between the trimmed V and J ends, which lost 1 base and 2 bases, there was a span of 14 bases.

The chain couples TRBV20-1 to TRBJ2-1; 9 bases map to TRBD2. There are 17 residues in the CDR3. V shed 0 bases, J shed 5 bases, and the junction held 11 bases outside the gene matches. From germline, CDR1 is DFQATT and CDR2 SNEGSKA (reference sequence). In nucleotides, the CDR3 is TGCAGTGCTAGAGATGGGTCGGATAGCGGGAGAAACAATGAGCAGTTCTTC. Its translation is CSARDGSDSGRNNEQFF.

V gene TRBV10-1 combines with J gene TRBJ2-5; no clear D. There are 13 residues in the CDR3. Trimming took 5 bases from V and 11 from J, leaving 18 bases between them. Germline CDR1 is WNHNN and CDR2 is SYGVQD (reference sequence). The CDR3 DNA is TGCGCCAGCAGTACCACTCTCCTGAGTGAGCAGTACTTC. It is translated as CASSTTLLSEQYF.

This sequence joins TRBV20-1 and TRBJ2-1, with D maybe TRBD2 (5 bases). The germline V gene has CDR1 DFQATT and CDR2 SNEGSKA (reference sequence). The CDR3 runs to 11 residues. Between the trimmed V and J ends, which lost 5 bases and 7 bases, there was a span of 9 bases. The CDR3 nucleotides read TGCAGTGCTGGACGAGGGAATGAGCAGTTCTTC. Translating it yields CSAGRGNEQFF.

J is TRBJ2-5 and V is TRBV27, with TRBD2 matching 8 bases. The CDR3 totals 16 residues. Germline V CDR1 and CDR2: MNHEY, SMNVEV (reference sequence). Unmatched junction bases numbered 12, after V lost 2 bases and J lost 7 bases. The CDR3 sequence: CASSLRVSGSSVTQYF. The CDR3 nucleotides read TGTGCCAGCAGTTTACGTGTCAGCGGGAGCTCTGTGACCCAGTACTTC.

This clonotype was seen a few times. The CDR3 nucleotides read TGTGCCAGCAGCCAAGAATCTAGCGACTACGAGCAGTACTTC. Protein sequence: CASSQESSDYEQYF. The chain carries TRBV4-2 and TRBJ2-7; D may be TRBD2 (6 bases). V lost 0 bases and J 3 bases, leaving 9 bases between the germline ends. The CDR3 has 14 amino acids. Germline-derived CDR1 and CDR2 are LGHNA and YNFKEQ.

The chain uses TRBV20-1 and TRBJ1-5; D is perhaps TRBD1 (5 bases). The CDR3 spans 16 residues. The V and J ends lost 1 base and 2 bases respectively, with 15 bases between them. CDR1 and CDR2 (germline): DFQATT, SNEGSKA (reference sequence). The CDR3 sequence: CSARAGRGGRNQPQHF. The DNA for the CDR3 is TGCAGTGCTAGAGCGGGGCGGGGAGGCCGCAATCAGCCCCAGCATTTT.

In its sample, this clonotype was seen a few times. V is TRBV29-1 and J is TRBJ2-1; 11 bases match TRBD1. V shed 6 bases, J shed 9 bases, and the junction held 10 bases outside the gene matches. The CDR3 is 14 residues long. Germline V lookup: CDR1 SQVTM, CDR2 ANQGSEA. As DNA, the CDR3 is TGCAGCGTGACGGGGACAGGGGGAGCGGGTGAGCAGTTCTTC. This translates into CSVTGTGGAGEQFF.

The table lists this clonotype with a few counts. In DNA, the CDR3 is TGTGCCAGCAGAATAGCGGGAGGGGGAACCTACGAGCAGTACTTC. It encodes CASRIAGGGTYEQYF. V usage is TRBV6-1 and J usage is TRBJ2-7, with 11 bases identical to TRBD2. The V gene end was trimmed by 6 bases and the J gene end by 2 bases; junction bases not matched to a gene: 6. CDR3 size: 15 residues. CDR1 is MNHNS and CDR2 is SASEGT in the germline V gene.

The chain recombines TRBV3-1 with TRBJ2-5, with D hard to call. Trimming cost V 2 bases and J 11 bases, with 24 bases left between them. The CDR3 covers 16 residues. Germline-derived CDR1 and CDR2 are LGHDT and YNNKEL (reference sequence). The CDR3 protein is CASSQYRHASYNEQYF. In DNA form, the CDR3 reads TGTGCCAGCAGCCAATATAGGCACGCCTCCTACAATGAGCAGTACTTC.

A single count supports this clonotype. The CDR3 loop is CASSLLGTGTYEQYF. The CDR3 DNA sequence: TGTGCCAGCAGTTTACTGGGGACGGGCACCTACGAGCAGTACTTC. The rearrangement links TRBV27 to TRBJ2-7; D is perhaps TRBD1 or TRBD2 (5 bases each). The V and J ends lost 2 bases and 2 bases respectively, with 13 bases between them. CDR3 length equals 15 residues. Looked up from germline, CDR1 is MNHEY and CDR2 is SMNVEV (reference sequence).

This clonotype was recorded only once. The CDR3, as DNA: TGTGCCAGCAGCTTAGGAGGTGGGGGGGTCTACAATGAGCAGTACTTC. Translated: CASSLGGGGVYNEQYF. The chain uses TRBV7-7 and TRBJ2-1; 7 nucleotides line up with TRBD2. Judging by the DNA end, TRBJ2-7 fits better; the J call may be wrong. The CDR3 covers 16 residues. Germline CDR1 and CDR2: SSHAT and FNYEAQ (reference sequence).

This clonotype was counted many times. The chain recombines TRBV12-3 or TRBV12-4 with TRBJ1-2; 11 nucleotides align to TRBD1. This CDR3 contains 15 residues. Trimming cost V 5 bases and J 5 bases; bases outside gene matches: 7. The CDR3 protein is CASSQPGQGDYGYTF. CDR3 sequence (DNA): TGTGCCAGCAGTCAGCCGGGACAGGGGGATTATGGCTACACCTTC.

This sequence joins TRBV14 and TRBJ2-1; unclear D gene. CDR1 is SGHDN, CDR2 FVKESK, per germline. The CDR3 contains 15 residues. Deletions cut 1 base from V and 7 bases from J, with 14 bases between. The DNA of the CDR3 is TGTGCCAGCAGCCAAGTGTATAATAAAGTAAATGAGCAGTTCTTC. Translation gives CASSQVYNKVNEQFF.

This sequence joins TRBV6-2 or TRBV6-3 and TRBJ1-5, with TRBD1 matching 8 bases. There are 15 residues in the CDR3. In germline, CDR1 is MNHEY, CDR2 SVGEGT. V lost 2 bases, J lost 1 base, and 1 base stayed unmatched. As DNA, the CDR3 is TGTGCCAGCAGTTACGACAGGGGAAGCAATCAGCCCCAGCATTTT. Its protein product is CASSYDRGSNQPQHF.

The chain uses TRBV2 and TRBJ2-7, with 8 bases fitting TRBD2. J was trimmed by 0 bases and V by 6 bases; bases with no gene match: 13. Germline V gene sequence: CDR1 SNHLY, CDR2 FYNNEI. The CDR3 is 17 residues long. The CDR3, as DNA: TGTGCCAGCAGCCCAATACCCACCGGGACTAGCTCCTACGAGCAGTACTTC. The encoded protein is CASSPIPTGTSSYEQYF.

V usage is TRBV20-1 and J usage is TRBJ2-7; no clear D gene. The germline CDR1 and CDR2 sequences are DFQATT and SNEGSKA (reference sequence). The CDR3 covers 13 residues. The germline V and J ends were trimmed by 3 bases and 2 bases, with 11 bases remaining between them. The CDR3 spells CSARAGRTYEQYF. In DNA, the CDR3 is TGCAGTGCTAGGGCCGGGCGGACCTACGAGCAGTACTTC.